The T cell receptor (beta chain) under discussion was sequenced for a study of regulatory T cells in long-lasting Graves disease (dated by TCRdb to the early 2020s). About the full investigation: Persistent Graves' disease meant more than 5 years of antithyroid drug treatment with TSH receptor autoantibodies that stayed positive. TCR sequencing covered some 13 persistent and around 20 newly diagnosed Graves' disease patients, approximately 33 samples in total. The study was conducted in China and was registered as a clinical trial. This study used TCR sequencing and RNA sequencing of peripheral blood to compare persistent Graves' disease patients against newly diagnosed Graves' disease patients. In the clinical cohort, patients with persistent Graves' disease had used antithyroid drugs for an average of around ten years. What the study reported, not specific to this receptor: Compared with newly diagnosed patients, patients with persistent Graves' disease had lower TCR Shannon entropy and fewer highly expanded clones, which suggests clonal expansion. More public clonotypes were shared among persistent patients (roughly 2,700) than among newly diagnosed patients (approximately 1,000). Because the primary lesion, thyroid tissue, could not be accessed, the study looked at peripheral blood alone. The small sample size was acknowledged by the authors as a limitation that may reduce accuracy. TRBV28, TRBJ1-2 and TRBJ2-5 were preferentially used in persistent disease, while TRBV20-1 and TRBJ2-1 were favored in newly diagnosed disease. Sequencing and analysis were restricted to the TCR beta chain.

The time point label corresponds to: persistent/refractory GD, antithyroid drugs over 5 years with positive TRAb. RNA was extracted from PBMCs in TRIzol for both TCR sequencing and RNA sequencing. Graves' disease was diagnosed according to American Thyroid Association guidelines. The patients came from an endocrinology department in Xi'an, China. From each patient, 7.5 to 10 milliliters of peripheral blood was collected into an EDTA anticoagulant tube. Ficoll Paque Plus density gradient separation was used to isolate PBMCs, and no additional T cell sorting was done. An Agilent 2100 Bioanalyzer and agarose gel were used to assess RNA quality, and a NanoDrop 2000 was used to measure RNA concentration. Of note for this clonotype: What this receptor recognizes is not known. Base quality data are lacking; no much larger clone is found one base away.

Preparation of the library involved multiplex PCR. Sequencing instrument: Illumina HiSeq 4000. CDR3 regions were amplified by Arm-PCR with iRepertoire HTBI primers to construct TCR beta libraries. PCR products were gel purified before sequencing. The authors' pipeline ran thus. Gene usage analysis of CDR3 amino acid clonotypes relied on the approximately 60 TRBV and 15 or so TRBJ segments identified across samples. Filtered high-quality paired reads were merged into contigs using COPE and FqMerger. Contigs were aligned with BLAST to IMGT TRBV, TRBD and TRBJ reference genes, and CDR3 was defined per IMGT. Highly expanded clones were defined as clonotypes with a frequency above 0.1%. Repertoire diversity was measured by Shannon entropy, and V-J evenness by the Gini coefficient. Clonotypes shared by more than one individual were considered public. TCRdb reran the public reads through fastp at Q25 and MiXCR, keeping productive beta chains. Every entry covers one CDR3 protein and lists the most common genes and DNA from its rows. The V and J calls reflect TCRdb's pipeline rather than the authors' work. This sample has 700,000 or so distinct CDR3 sequences in its table, and around 30% of those were observed once. 40% to 50% of the sample is taken by the ten largest.

Sequences LNHDA (CDR1) and SQIVND (CDR2) are obtained from the germline V gene (reference sequence). Inclusive of the bounding cysteine and phenylalanine, the CDR3 is 15 residues long. Only the CDR3 portion is preserved as DNA: 45 bases, with reading frame beginning at the first base. V drops 7 bases and J drops 2 bases, leaving 15 bases in between. The sample here was peripheral blood mononuclear cells (PBMCs), taken when the disease was refractory, from a patient treated with antithyroid drugs. The chain was built from TRBV19 and TRBJ1-5; the D region possibly corresponds to TRBD1 (6 bases align). This clonotype originated in a female donor with Graves disease. The CDR3 corresponds to CASTSQGMRNQPQHF. The DNA sequence is given as TGTGCCAGTACCTCACAGGGAATGCGCAATCAGCCCCAGCATTTT.